This T cell receptor beta chain stems from a study of cytomegalovirus exposure and HLA in healthy donors. PCR used 60 Vbeta primers and 13 Jbeta primers. Some clones are missing from TCRdb's copy, which holds only in-frame ones; the method was immunoSEQ multiplex PCR. This specimen shows roughly 120,000 clones; the ten leading clones hold roughly 3.7%. The CDR3 is made up of 16 amino acids. V lost 5 bases to trimming and J lost 6 bases; unmatched junction nucleotides: 13. Germline V gene lookup returns CDR1 SEHNR and CDR2 FQNEAQ (reference sequence). The clonotype originates from a man aged 25-45 years in good health and CMV-seronegative. The J gene is TRBJ2-3, the V gene TRBV7-9, with 8 bases aligning to TRBD2. The sequencing sample was made of PBMCs. The CDR3 DNA follows: TGTGCCAGCAGCCCCCAAAATAGCGGGGTTAGGGATACGCAGTATTTT. Protein: CASSPQNSGVRDTQYF. The full variable domain, completed using reference TRBV7-9 and TRBJ2-3, is DTGVSQNPRHKITKRGQNVTFRCDPISEHNRLYWYRQTLGQGPEFLTYFQNEAQLEKSRLLSDRFSAERPKGSFSTLEIQRTEQGDSAMYLCASSPQNSGVRDTQYFGPGTRLTVL.